Listed here is a single T cell receptor (beta chain). Germline and junction disagree at one end, which may indicate a read error. The entry originates in a study of blood T cell repertoires in COVID-19. Here immunoSEQ multiplex PCR was the method, and the copy in TCRdb shows in-frame clones only, minus some. The sample yields 150,000 to 200,000 clones, 85% to 90% seen once. The length of the CDR3 is 10 residues. CDR1 and CDR2 from the germline V gene are SGHTS and YDEGEE. The TCR originated in a middle-aged man with active or convalescent COVID-19. The chain links TRBV5-8 to TRBJ2-7; no definite D call. Specimen: peripheral blood. The CDR3 reads CASRIGGLLF. CDR3 sequence (DNA): TGTGCCAGCAGAATCGGTGGTCTCCTCTTC.